The T cell receptor (beta chain) under discussion was sequenced for a study of blood T cell repertoires in COVID-19. CDR1 and CDR2 from the germline V gene are SQVTM and ANQGSEA. Trimming removed 2 bases from V and 4 bases from J, with 9 bases in between. The CDR3 totals 13 residues. Profiled with immunoSEQ multiplex PCR; TCRdb holds only in-frame clones, not every one. The sample records about 83,000 clones, around 84% being singletons. This receptor was identified in an elderly woman in a cohort sampled during active or convalescent COVID-19. Sequencing was performed on peripheral blood. The V call is TRBV29-1, the J call TRBJ2-1; no reliable D call. The CDR3 bases are TGCAGCGTTGAATCTACGCATTACAATGAGCAGTTCTTC. Translating gives CSVESTHYNEQFF.